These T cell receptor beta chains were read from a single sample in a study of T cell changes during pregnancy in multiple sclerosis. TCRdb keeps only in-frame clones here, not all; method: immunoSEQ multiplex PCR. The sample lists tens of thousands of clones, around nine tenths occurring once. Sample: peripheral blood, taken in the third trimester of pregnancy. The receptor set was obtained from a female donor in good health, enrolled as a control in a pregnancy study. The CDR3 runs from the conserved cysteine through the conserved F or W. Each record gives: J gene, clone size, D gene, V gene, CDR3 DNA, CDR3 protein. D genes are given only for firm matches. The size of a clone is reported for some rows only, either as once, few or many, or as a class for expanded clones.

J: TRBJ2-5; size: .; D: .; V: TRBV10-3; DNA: TGTGCCATCAGCCCGGGACAACAAGAGACCCAGTACTTC; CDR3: CAISPGQQETQYF
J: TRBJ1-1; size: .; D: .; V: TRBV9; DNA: TGTGCCAGCAGCGTAGCTACGAGCACTGAAGCTTTCTTT; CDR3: CASSVATSTEAFF
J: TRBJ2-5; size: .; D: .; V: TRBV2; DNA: TGTGCCAGCAGTGGGGACTTGAGTACAGAGACCCAGTACTTC; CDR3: CASSGDLSTETQYF
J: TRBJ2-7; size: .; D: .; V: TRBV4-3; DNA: TGCGCCAGCAGCCAACAACGGACAGCGAGCTACGAGCAGTACTTC; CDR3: CASSQQRTASYEQYF
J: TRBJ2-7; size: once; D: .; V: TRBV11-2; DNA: TGTGCCAGCAGCTTAGCTACAGGGATTGACTACGAGCAGTACTTC; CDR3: CASSLATGIDYEQYF
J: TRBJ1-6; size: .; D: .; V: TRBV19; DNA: TGTGCCAGTAGTATAGTACAGGGTAATTCACCCCTCCACTTT; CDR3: CASSIVQGNSPLHF
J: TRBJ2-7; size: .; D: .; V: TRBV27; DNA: TGTGCCAGCAGCCCCCAACAGGGACCATCCTACGAGCAGTACTTC; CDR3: CASSPQQGPSYEQYF
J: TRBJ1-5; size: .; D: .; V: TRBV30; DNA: TGTGCCTGGAGTTTGGGAGGAGGTCAGCCCCAGCATTTT; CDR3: CAWSLGGGQPQHF
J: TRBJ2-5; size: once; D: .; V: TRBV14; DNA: TGTGCCAGCAGCCAAGCCCCGGGGAGACTTCGGGAGACCCAGTACTTC; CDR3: CASSQAPGRLRETQYF
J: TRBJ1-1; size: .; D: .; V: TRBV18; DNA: TGTGCCAGCTCACTTGCGGGACGGCTGAACACTGAAGCTTTCTTT; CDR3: CASSLAGRLNTEAFF
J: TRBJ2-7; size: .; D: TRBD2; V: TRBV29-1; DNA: TGCAGCGTGGCGACGGGGATGCGGGGGTACGAGCAGTACTTC; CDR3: CSVATGMRGYEQYF
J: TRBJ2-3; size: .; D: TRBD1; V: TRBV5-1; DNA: TGCGCCAGCAGCTGGAAGGGGGCTGAGGCAGATACGCAGTATTTT; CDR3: CASSWKGAEADTQYF
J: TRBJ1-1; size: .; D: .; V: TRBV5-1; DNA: TGCGCCAGCAGGGCCCCCGGCCGGGGGAACACTGAAGCTTTCTTT; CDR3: CASRAPGRGNTEAFF
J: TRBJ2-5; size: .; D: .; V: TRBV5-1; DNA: TGCGCCAGCAGCCCGGAGGGTCTTCTCAGAGGAGAGACCCAGTACTTC; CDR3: CASSPEGLLRGETQYF
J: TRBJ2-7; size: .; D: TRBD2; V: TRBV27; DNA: TGTGCCAGCAGCCCAACTAGCGGGGGGTACTACTACGAGCAGTACTTC; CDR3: CASSPTSGGYYYEQYF
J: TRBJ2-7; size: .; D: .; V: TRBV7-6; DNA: TGTGCCAGCAGCTTGGAGTTCTACTACGAGCAGTACTTC; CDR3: CASSLEFYYEQYF
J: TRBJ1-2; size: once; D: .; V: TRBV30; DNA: TGTGCCTGGACCAGGGCCTATGGCTACACCTTC; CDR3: CAWTRAYGYTF
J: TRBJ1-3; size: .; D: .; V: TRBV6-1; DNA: TGTGCCAGCAGTGAGGGGCTTACCATATATTTT; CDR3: CASSEGLTIYF
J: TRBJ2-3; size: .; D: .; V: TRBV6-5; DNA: TGTGCCAGCAGTTACTCTCAGGGCAGCACAGATACGCAGTATTTT; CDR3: CASSYSQGSTDTQYF
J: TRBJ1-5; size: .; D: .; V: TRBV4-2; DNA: TGTGCCAGCAGCCAAAGACCCTCCGGGGGACAGCCCCAGCATTTT; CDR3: CASSQRPSGGQPQHF
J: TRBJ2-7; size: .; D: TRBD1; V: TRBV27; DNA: TGTGCCAGCAGTCCCTGGGACAGGTTTAGCGAGCAGTACTTC; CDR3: CASSPWDRFSEQYF
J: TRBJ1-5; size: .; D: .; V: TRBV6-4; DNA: TGTGCCAGCAGTGACGAGGCAGGGAATCAGCCCCAGCATTTT; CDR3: CASSDEAGNQPQHF
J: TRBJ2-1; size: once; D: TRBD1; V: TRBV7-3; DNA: TGTGCCAGCAGCCAACAGGGGACAGGGGGTGGGAATGAGCAGTTCTTC; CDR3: CASSQQGTGGGNEQFF
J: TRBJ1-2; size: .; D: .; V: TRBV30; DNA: TGTGCCTGGTCCCACGCGGGTTTCGATGGCTACACCTTC; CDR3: CAWSHAGFDGYTF
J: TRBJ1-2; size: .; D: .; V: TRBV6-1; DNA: TGTGCCAGCAGTGAAGGTTCTGACTATGGCTACACCTTC; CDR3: CASSEGSDYGYTF
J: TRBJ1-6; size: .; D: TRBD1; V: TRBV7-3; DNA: TGTGCCAGCAGCTTCGGACAGGTTGGATCACCCCTCCACTTT; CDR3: CASSFGQVGSPLHF
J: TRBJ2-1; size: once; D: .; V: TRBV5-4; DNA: TGTGCCAGCAGCTCCACCCGGGGGGCCAATGAGCAGTTCTTC; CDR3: CASSSTRGANEQFF
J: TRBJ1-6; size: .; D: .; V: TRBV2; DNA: TGTGCCAGCAATATACCCCCGGGACAACAAAATTCACCCCTCCACTTT; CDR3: CASNIPPGQQNSPLHF
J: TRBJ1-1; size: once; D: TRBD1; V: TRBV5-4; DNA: TGTGCCAGCAGCACGGCAGGGGGCACTGAAGCTTTCTTT; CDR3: CASSTAGGTEAFF
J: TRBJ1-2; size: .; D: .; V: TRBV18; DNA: TGTGCCAGCTCACCAGAGACAAGAGTTGGCTACACCTTC; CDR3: CASSPETRVGYTF
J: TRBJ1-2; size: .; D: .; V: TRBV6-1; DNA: TGTGCCAGCAGGGGCGAGAACTTCTATGGCTACACCTTC; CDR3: CASRGENFYGYTF
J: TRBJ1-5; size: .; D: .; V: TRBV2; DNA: TGTGCCAGCAGTGAAATCCGTAGCAATCAGCCCCAGCATTTT; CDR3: CASSEIRSNQPQHF
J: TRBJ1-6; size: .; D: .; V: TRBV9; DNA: TGTGCCAGCAGCGTTGCGGACAGCTCCTATAATTCACCCCTCCACTTT; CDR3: CASSVADSSYNSPLHF
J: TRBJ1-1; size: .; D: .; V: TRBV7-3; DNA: TGTGCCAGCAGCTTAGGACTTACTACAGAAGCTTTCTTT; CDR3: CASSLGLTTEAFF
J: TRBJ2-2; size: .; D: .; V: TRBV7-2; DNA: TGTGCCAGCAACCTTAGAGGGTTGAACACCGGGGAGCTGTTTTTT; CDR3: CASNLRGLNTGELFF
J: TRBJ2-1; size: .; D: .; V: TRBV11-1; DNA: TGTGCCAGCAGCTTAGCAGCCGAGCAGTTCTTC; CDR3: CASSLAAEQFF
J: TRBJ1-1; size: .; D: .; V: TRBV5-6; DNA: TGTGCCAGCAGCCGGGTGGGAGAGAGGAGCACTGAAGCTTTCTTT; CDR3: CASSRVGERSTEAFF
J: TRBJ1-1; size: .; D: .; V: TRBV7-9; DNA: TGTGCCAGCACCGGACAGTCACGGAACACTGAAGCTTTCTTT; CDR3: CASTGQSRNTEAFF
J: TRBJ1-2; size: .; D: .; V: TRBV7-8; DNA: TGTGCCAGCAGCTTAGTCGTACAGTGGCAGCCCCTACATGGCTACACCTTC; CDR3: CASSLVVQWQPLHGYTF
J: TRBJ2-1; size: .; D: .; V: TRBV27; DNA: TGTGCCAGCAGGAGAACCGGGGGAAATGAGCAGTTCTTC; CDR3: CASRRTGGNEQFF